The sequence of this TCR beta chain was determined in a study of T-cell memory formation after mild COVID-19. V shed 2 bases, J shed 0 bases, and the junction held 9 bases outside the gene matches. CDR3 length: 18 residues. TCRdb called the 5' RACE reads again in MiXCR, with one record for every CDR3 protein. Seen here are about 410,000 distinct CDR3 sequences, about 20% observed once, and the top ten hold roughly 21%. Sequencing used PBMCs or a T cell subset sorted from them (not recorded which). The receptor was derived from a man between 18 and 29 years old who had mild COVID-19 (a few samples of this study predate the infection). Cell type and time point are not known. The chain combines TRBV12-3 or TRBV12-4 with TRBJ2-3, with TRBD1 matching over 9 bases. The CDR3 DNA is TGTGCCAGCAGTTTATCCCAGGACAGGGGATGGAGCACAGATACGCAGTATTTT. Translation gives CASSLSQDRGWSTDTQYF.